A single sample is the source of the 13 T cell receptor beta chains below, sequenced in a study of vaccination effects on CD4 cells after COVID-19. Their antigen targets remain unknown. Profiled with immunoSEQ multiplex PCR; TCRdb holds only in-frame clones, not every one. This table has about 41,000 clones, around 77% appearing once. Viral peptide pool expansion of antigen-specific CD4+ T cells preceded sequencing in the ViraFEST assay. Subsequent to about 10 days of culture, CD4+ T cells were isolated. Neither prior SARS-CoV-2 infection nor positive nucleocapsid antibodies were present in the vaccine recipients. The specimen comprised CD4+ T cells from PBMCs cultured with HCoV-NL63 spike peptides, sampled before COVID-19 vaccination. The receptors come from a human donor who received a COVID-19 vaccine.

The V gene is TRBV3-1 (or the pseudogene TRBV3-2), the J gene TRBJ2-3, with D possibly called TRBD1 or TRBD2 (5 bases each). Between the trimmed V and J ends, which lost 4 bases and 2 bases, there was a span of 13 bases. The CDR3 sequence is 15 residues long. The germline V gene has CDR1 LGHDT and CDR2 YNNKEL (reference sequence). DNA for the CDR3: TGTGCCAGCAGCCGCCTTACGGGGCACACAGATACGCAGTATTTT. Residues: CASSRLTGHTDTQYF.

V gene TRBV2 combines with J gene TRBJ2-3, with TRBD2 matching over 8 bases. CDR1 is SNHLY, CDR2 FYNNEI, per germline. After removal of 8 bases from V and 2 bases from J, the junction contained 9 bases not matched to a gene. This CDR3 has 15 residues. The CDR3 sequence is CASGKTSGNTDTQYF. In nucleotides, the CDR3 is TGTGCCAGCGGTAAAACTAGCGGAAACACAGATACGCAGTATTTT.

The chain joins TRBV18 to TRBJ1-4, with D hard to call. Germline-derived CDR1 and CDR2 are KGHSH and LQKENI. V lost 1 base and J 8 bases, leaving 8 bases between the germline ends. There are 13 residues in the CDR3. CDR3 residues: CASSPRFGEKLFF. CDR3 in DNA: TGTGCCAGCTCACCACGGTTCGGCGAAAAACTGTTTTTT. The entire variable domain, with the rest obtained from reference TRBV18 and TRBJ1-4, is as follows: NAGVMQNPRHLVRRRGQEARLRCSPMKGHSHVYWYRQLPEEGLKFMVYLQKENIIDESGMPKERFSAEFPKEGPSILRIQQVVRGDSAAYFCASSPRFGEKLFFGSGTQLSVL.

This clone was seen just once. This CDR3 reads CASSSLPGQGKRDEKLFF. The CDR3 DNA reads as TGTGCCAGCTCATCGCTACCTGGACAGGGGAAAAGGGATGAAAAACTGTTTTTT. V is TRBV18 and J is TRBJ1-4, with 9 bases lining up with TRBD1. The CDR3 length is 18 residues. CDR1 and CDR2 (germline): KGHSH, LQKENI. Losses at the gene ends were 5 bases for V and 6 bases for J; bases not matched to a gene: 16. The whole variable domain, filled in from reference TRBV18 and TRBJ1-4, reads NAGVMQNPRHLVRRRGQEARLRCSPMKGHSHVYWYRQLPEEGLKFMVYLQKENIIDESGMPKERFSAEFPKEGPSILRIQQVVRGDSAAYFCASSSLPGQGKRDEKLFFGSGTQLSVL.

J is TRBJ1-1 and V is TRBV19; 8 positions agree with TRBD1. J lost 11 bases, V lost 5 bases, and 13 bases had no gene match. Germline V gives CDR1 LNHDA, CDR2 SQIVND (reference sequence). The CDR3 extends over 14 amino acids. For the CDR3, the DNA is TGTGCCAGTAGTTCCCGGACAGGGCGCTGGGATGCTTTCTTT. Translated, it gives CASSSRTGRWDAFF.

This clone has a single count. The gene calls are TRBV5-1 and TRBJ1-6, with 9 bases lining up with TRBD1. V trimming: 4 bases; J trimming: 10 bases; junction bases outside the gene matches: 15. From germline, CDR1 is SGHRS and CDR2 YFSETQ. This CDR3 is 17 amino acids long. CDR3: CASSANLPGQGGSPLHF. The CDR3 region has the DNA TGCGCCAGCAGCGCAAATTTGCCGGGACAGGGAGGATCACCCCTCCACTTT.

This clone showed up just once. The gene calls are TRBV6-5 and TRBJ2-7; 10 nucleotides agree with TRBD2. Germline V lookup: CDR1 MNHEY, CDR2 SVGAGI. This CDR3 is 14 amino acids long. J lost 9 bases, V lost 5 bases, and 10 bases had no gene match. The CDR3 sequence: CASSRTSGDLRQYV. As DNA, the CDR3 is TGTGCCAGCAGTCGGACTAGCGGCGATCTACGGCAGTACGTC.

This clone was counted a single time. The chain couples TRBV12-3 or TRBV12-4 to TRBJ2-3; D might be TRBD1 (5 bases). The CDR3 loop spans 12 amino acids. The V end lost 5 bases, the J end lost 5 bases, and 8 bases lay between the germline ends. The CDR3 reads CASSLQVDTQYF. The CDR3, as DNA: TGTGCCAGCAGTCTACAGGTAGATACGCAGTATTTT.

The rearrangement joins TRBV15 to TRBJ1-3; D is perhaps TRBD1 (5 bases). The CDR3 has 16 residues. From germline, CDR1 is LNHNV and CDR2 YYDKDF (reference sequence). The V end lost 1 base, the J end lost 2 bases, and 12 bases lay between the germline ends. The CDR3 sequence is CATSRVWGGAGNTIYF. The CDR3 DNA reads as TGTGCCACCAGCAGAGTATGGGGGGGGGCTGGAAACACCATATATTTT.

The J gene is TRBJ1-5, the V gene TRBV4-1, with D perhaps TRBD1 (5 bases). Germline V gene data show CDR1 as MGHRA and CDR2 as YSYEKL. This CDR3 contains 15 residues. Trimming removed 0 bases at V and 2 bases at J, with 8 bases between. The CDR3, as DNA: TGCGCCAGCAGCCAAGAAGGAGGGGGCAATCAGCCCCAGCATTTT. Residues: CASSQEGGGNQPQHF.

The chain couples TRBV18 to TRBJ2-7; TRBD2 agrees at 10 bases. After removal of 2 bases from V and 4 bases from J, the junction contained 2 bases not matched to a gene. CDR1 and CDR2 from the germline V gene are KGHSH and LQKENI. CDR3 length equals 14 residues. Here the CDR3 DNA reads TGTGCCAGCTCACCAACTAGCGGGGATTACGAGCAGTACGTC. Its protein product is CASSPTSGDYEQYV.

The chain uses TRBV5-1 and TRBJ2-3; maybe TRBD1 (6 bases). V was clipped by 4 bases and J by 2 bases, with 11 bases between them. The CDR3 totals 14 residues. Germline values: CDR1 SGHRS, CDR2 YFSETQ. This CDR3 is CASSTGQPTDTQYF. CDR3 nucleotides: TGCGCCAGCAGCACTGGACAGCCCACAGATACGCAGTATTTT.

This rearrangement joins TRBV24-1 to TRBJ2-5; TRBD2 agrees at 14 bases. V gave up 4 bases and J gave up 4 bases; unmatched junction bases: 7. This CDR3 is 17 amino acids long. Germline V CDR1 and CDR2: KGHDR, SFDVKD. The CDR3, as DNA: TGTGCCACCAGTGAGAATAGACTAGCGGGGGGGCCAGAGACCCAGTACTTC. Its protein is CATSENRLAGGPETQYF.